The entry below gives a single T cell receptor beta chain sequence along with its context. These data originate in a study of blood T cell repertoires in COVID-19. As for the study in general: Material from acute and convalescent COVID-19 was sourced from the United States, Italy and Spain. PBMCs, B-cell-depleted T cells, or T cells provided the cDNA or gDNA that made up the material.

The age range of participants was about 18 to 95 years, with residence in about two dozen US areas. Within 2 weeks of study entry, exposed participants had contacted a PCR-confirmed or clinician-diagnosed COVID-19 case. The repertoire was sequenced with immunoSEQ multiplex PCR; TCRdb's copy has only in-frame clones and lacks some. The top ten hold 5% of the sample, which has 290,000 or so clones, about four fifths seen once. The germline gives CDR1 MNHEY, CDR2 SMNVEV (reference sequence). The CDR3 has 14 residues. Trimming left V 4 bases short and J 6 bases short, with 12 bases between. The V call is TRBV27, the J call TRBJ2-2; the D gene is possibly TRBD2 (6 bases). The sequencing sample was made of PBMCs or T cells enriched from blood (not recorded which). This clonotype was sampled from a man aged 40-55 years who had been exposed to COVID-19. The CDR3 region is CASSWGIAAGELFF. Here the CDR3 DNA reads TGTGCCAGCAGTTGGGGAATAGCGGCCGGGGAGCTGTTTTTT.